This T cell receptor (beta chain) is from a study of T cell repertoires in cytomegalovirus infection. Study as a whole: Signatures in public TCR beta sequences pointed to both CMV infection and matching HLA type.

This clonotype showed up many times. The antigen remains undetermined. V lost 0 bases, J lost 6 bases, and 8 bases lay in between. The germline CDR1 and CDR2 sequences are SGHTA and FQGNSA. The CDR3 has 14 amino acids. MiXCR, applied by TCRdb to the reads, yields one record per CDR3 protein. The sample gives under 200,000 distinct CDR3 sequences, 9.5% of which show up once; approximately 4.2% is in the top ten. Study-level findings and limits: The ex vivo response showed dominance by HLA-C-restricted CMV-specific TCR beta clonotypes.

The material sequenced was PBMCs. The receptor was derived from a human donor in good health (CMV status not recorded). Some clones in this sample may be carry-over from other donors' samples. The chain recombines TRBV7-2 with TRBJ2-2; D might be TRBD2 (5 bases). The CDR3 sequence: CASSLAGAPGELFF. CDR3 sequence (DNA): TGTGCCAGCAGCTTAGCGGGAGCCCCCGGGGAGCTGTTTTTT.